Presented here are 3 T cell receptor beta chains from one specimen sequenced in a study of blood T cells in healthy people across ages. Sample-barcoded 5' priming and a J-beta primer mix drove a second PCR of about 6 to 12 cycles. Via MiXCR, TCRdb re-called the 5' RACE reads, giving one row per CDR3 protein. The data hold 1.5 million to 2 million distinct CDR3 sequences, with approximately 50% observed a single time. The sequenced sample was blood. The source of these receptors is a woman in her 40s in good health.

This chain links TRBV4-1 with TRBJ1-4; 8 bases fit TRBD1. The CDR3 length is 15 residues. CDR1 MGHRA and CDR2 YSYEKL come from the germline V gene. V trimming: 2 bases; J trimming: 8 bases; junction bases outside the gene matches: 7. The CDR3 loop reads CASSQSGGLGEKLFF. The CDR3 DNA is TGCGCCAGCAGCCAATCAGGGGGCCTGGGCGAAAAACTGTTTTTT.

The chain is built from TRBV29-1 and TRBJ1-5; no reliable D call. The germline V and J ends were trimmed by 4 bases and 6 bases, with 19 bases remaining between them. CDR3 length equals 15 residues. The germline V gene encodes CDR1 SQVTM and CDR2 ANQGSEA. The CDR3 nucleotides read TGCAGCGTTGTCGTCAACGGTGGGGATGGTCAGCCCCAGCATTTT. This translates into CSVVVNGGDGQPQHF. The full variable domain, completed using reference TRBV29-1 and TRBJ1-5, is SAVISQKPSRDICQRGTSLTIQCQVDSQVTMMFWYRQQPGQSLTLIATANQGSEATYESGFVIDKFPISRPNLTFSTLTVSNMSPEDSSIYLCSVVVNGGDGQPQHFGDGTRLSIL.

The V and J genes are TRBV28 and TRBJ2-1; 10 bases are a match to TRBD1. The end of the DNA aligns better with TRBJ2-7, so the J call may be wrong. CDR3 size: 14 residues. The germline V gene has CDR1 MDHEN and CDR2 SYDVKM. The DNA for the CDR3 is TGTGCCATTTTGACAGGGGGCTCCTACAATGAGCAGTACTTC. Its translation: CAILTGGSYNEQYF.